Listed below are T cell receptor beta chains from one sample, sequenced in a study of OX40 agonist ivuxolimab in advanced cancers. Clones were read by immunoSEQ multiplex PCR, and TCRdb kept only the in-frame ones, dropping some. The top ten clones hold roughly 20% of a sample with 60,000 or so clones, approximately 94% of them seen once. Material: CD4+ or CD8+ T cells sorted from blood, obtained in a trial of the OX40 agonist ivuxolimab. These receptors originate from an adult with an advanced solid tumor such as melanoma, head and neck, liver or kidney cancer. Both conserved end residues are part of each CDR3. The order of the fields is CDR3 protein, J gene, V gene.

CDR3: CASSKGTSGLNEQYF
J: TRBJ2-7
V: TRBV9

CDR3: CSVEEGTSYYNEQFF
J: TRBJ2-1
V: TRBV29-1

CDR3: CASSTWTGGYEQYF
J: TRBJ2-7
V: TRBV7-9

CDR3: CASYSGNLDNEQFF
J: TRBJ2-1
V: TRBV19

CDR3: CASSAKNSGTGIDEQFF
J: TRBJ2-1
V: TRBV21-1

CDR3: CASSPGTGGYEQYF
J: TRBJ2-7
V: TRBV4-3

CDR3: CASSQDPSGRLDTQYF
J: TRBJ2-3
V: TRBV4-3

CDR3: CASSLGRGSQETQYF
J: TRBJ2-5
V: TRBV7-6

CDR3: CASSHWGYEQYF
J: TRBJ2-7
V: TRBV4-2

CDR3: CAISPTSGINEQFF
J: TRBJ2-1
V: TRBV10-3

CDR3: CASSYPAAYGTDTQYF
J: TRBJ2-3
V: TRBV6-6

CDR3: CASSSTEDLNPWGVYEQYF
J: TRBJ2-7
V: TRBV7-6

CDR3: CASSLFRGAANEQFF
J: TRBJ2-1
V: TRBV14

CDR3: CASSQAQTTGGECDEQYF
J: TRBJ2-7
V: TRBV21-1

CDR3: CASSLALGLAGSSYEQYF
J: TRBJ2-7
V: TRBV7-2

CDR3: CASTGGVFYGYTF
J: TRBJ1-2
V: TRBV19

CDR3: CASSPGTGKLTGNTIYF
J: TRBJ1-3
V: TRBV19

CDR3: CASSLGDRGLADVGQFF
J: TRBJ2-1
V: TRBV5-1

CDR3: CASSEGLDQPQHF
J: TRBJ1-5
V: TRBV7-6

CDR3: CASSNATDGVSYEQYF
J: TRBJ2-7
V: TRBV21-1

CDR3: CASSFPLAGGSERVTQYF
J: TRBJ2-5
V: TRBV5-1

CDR3: CASSEIETYEQYF
J: TRBJ2-7
V: TRBV21-1

CDR3: CASSLGNTIYF
J: TRBJ1-3
V: TRBV19

CDR3: CASSFPGAGYEQYF
J: TRBJ2-7
V: TRBV28

CDR3: CASSWGGIDYEQYF
J: TRBJ2-7
V: TRBV5-1

CDR3: CASRGTADTEAFF
J: TRBJ1-1
V: TRBV28

CDR3: CASSQDSGQAPGELFF
J: TRBJ2-2
V: TRBV4-3

CDR3: CASSEWAFSGANVLTF
J: TRBJ2-6
V: TRBV6-1

CDR3: CASSLLLGPYEQYF
J: TRBJ2-7
V: TRBV27

CDR3: CASSFWSSYEQYF
J: TRBJ2-7
V: TRBV7-8